Below are 4 T cell receptor beta chains sequenced from a single sample in a study of T cells in Graves' hyperthyroidism and ophthalmopathy. Amplification of TCR beta CDR3 regions was performed using RNA transcripts as template. The HTBI primer set served for first-round RT-PCR of the TCR CDR3. Using its own MiXCR run on the multiplex PCR reads, TCRdb lists one record per CDR3 protein. Among about 400,000 distinct CDR3 sequences listed, approximately 14% were seen once. The specimen was blood. The receptor source for this set is a woman aged 18-29 years with Graves' hyperthyroidism.

J is TRBJ1-4 and V is TRBV11-1; the D gene is possibly TRBD1 (6 bases). The length of the CDR3 is 14 residues. Germline CDR1 is SGHAT and CDR2 is FQDESV (reference sequence). Deletions cut 5 bases from V and 8 bases from J, with 15 bases between. In DNA, the CDR3 is TGTGCCAGCAGCGGTGGGGGGCGCTTGGAAAAACTGTTTTTT. Translation gives CASSGGGRLEKLFF.

This clonotype came up a few times. The chain joins TRBV5-8 to TRBJ1-2; D is unclear. The germline V and J ends were trimmed by 5 bases and 2 bases, with 16 bases remaining between them. This CDR3 has 15 amino acids. Germline values: CDR1 SGHTS, CDR2 YDEGEE. This CDR3 reads CASRGWAAANYGYTF. In nucleotides, the CDR3 is TGTGCCAGCAGGGGCTGGGCCGCGGCCAACTATGGCTACACCTTC. Drawing the rest from reference TRBV5-8 and TRBJ1-2, the complete variable domain is EAGVTQSPTHLIKTRGQQATLRCSPISGHTSVYWYQQALGLGLQFLLWYDEGEERNRGNFPPRFSGRQFPNYSSELNVNALELEDSALYLCASRGWAAANYGYTFGSGTRLTVV.

This clonotype was observed at least ten times. The genes are TRBV27 and TRBJ1-1, with 7 bases matching TRBD1. CDR1 MNHEY and CDR2 SMNVEV come from the germline V gene (reference sequence). V was clipped by 5 bases and J by 2 bases; unmatched bases: 14. CDR3 length: 17 residues. As DNA, the CDR3 is TGTGCCAGCAGTATAGGGACAGTCCCGGGGCCCAACACTGAAGCTTTCTTT. The encoded protein is CASSIGTVPGPNTEAFF.

The genes are TRBV7-9 and TRBJ2-1, with TRBD2 matching over 8 bases. V was pared by 5 bases and J by 5 bases, with 8 bases of the junction left unmatched. Germline V gene sequence: CDR1 SEHNR, CDR2 FQNEAQ (reference sequence). This CDR3 has 15 amino acids. As DNA, the CDR3 is TGTGCCAGCAGCGTTACTAGCGGACCTGACAATGAGCAGTTCTTC. This codes for CASSVTSGPDNEQFF.